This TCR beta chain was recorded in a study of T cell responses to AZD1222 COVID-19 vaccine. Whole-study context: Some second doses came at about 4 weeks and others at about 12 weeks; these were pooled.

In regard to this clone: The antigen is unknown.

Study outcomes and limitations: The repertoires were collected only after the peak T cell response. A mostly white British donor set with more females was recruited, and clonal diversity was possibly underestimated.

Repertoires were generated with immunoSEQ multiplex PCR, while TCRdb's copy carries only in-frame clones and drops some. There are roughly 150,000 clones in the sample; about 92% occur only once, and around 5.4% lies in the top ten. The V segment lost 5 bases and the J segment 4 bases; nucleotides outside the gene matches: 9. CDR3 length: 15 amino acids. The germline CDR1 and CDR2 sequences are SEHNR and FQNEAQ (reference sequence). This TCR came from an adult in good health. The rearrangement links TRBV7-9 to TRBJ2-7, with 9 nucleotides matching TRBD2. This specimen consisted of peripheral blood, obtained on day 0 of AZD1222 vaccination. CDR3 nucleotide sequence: TGTGCCAGCAGCCCCCGGCGGGAGGGCCGATACGAGCAGTACTTC. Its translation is CASSPRREGRYEQYF. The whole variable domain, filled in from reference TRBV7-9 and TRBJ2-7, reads DTGVSQNPRHKITKRGQNVTFRCDPISEHNRLYWYRQTLGQGPEFLTYFQNEAQLEKSRLLSDRFSAERPKGSFSTLEIQRTEQGDSAMYLCASSPRREGRYEQYFGPGTRLTVT.